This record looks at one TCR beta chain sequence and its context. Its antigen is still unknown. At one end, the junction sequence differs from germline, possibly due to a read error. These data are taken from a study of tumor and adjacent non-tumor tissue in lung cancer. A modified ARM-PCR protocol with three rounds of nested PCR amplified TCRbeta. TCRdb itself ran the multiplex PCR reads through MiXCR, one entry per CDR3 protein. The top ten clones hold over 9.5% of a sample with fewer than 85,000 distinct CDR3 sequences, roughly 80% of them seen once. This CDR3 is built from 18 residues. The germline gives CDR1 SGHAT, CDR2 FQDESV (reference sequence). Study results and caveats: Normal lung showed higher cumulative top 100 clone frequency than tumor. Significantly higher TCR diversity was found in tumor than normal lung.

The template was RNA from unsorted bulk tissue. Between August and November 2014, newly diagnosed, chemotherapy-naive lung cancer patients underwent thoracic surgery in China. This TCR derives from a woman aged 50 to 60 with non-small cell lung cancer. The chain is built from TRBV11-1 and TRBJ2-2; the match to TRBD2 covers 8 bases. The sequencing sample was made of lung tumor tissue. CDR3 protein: CANSVVISGSCHTGELFF. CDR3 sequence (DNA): TGTGCCAACAGCGTAGTTATCAGCGGGAGTTGCCACACCGGGGAGCTGTTTTTT.